This entry lists 6 T cell receptor beta chains sequenced from one sample in a study of breast tumors, draining lymph nodes, adjacent tissues. From the multiplex PCR reads, TCRdb called clonotypes with MiXCR, one entry per CDR3 protein. The sample lists about 120,000 distinct CDR3 sequences; about 20% were seen once. Samples came from axillary lymph nodes draining the breast cancer. Sequencing input: axillary lymph node tissue. These receptors were obtained from a female donor with breast cancer. Some clones in this sample may be carry-over from other donors' samples.

V and J are TRBV15 and TRBJ1-1; tentative D call: TRBD1 (6 bases). Germline assignment: CDR1 LNHNV and CDR2 YYDKDF (reference sequence). The CDR3 extends over 16 amino acids. The V gene lost 1 base and the J gene lost 1 base, with 13 bases spanning the gap. The DNA for the CDR3 is TGTGCCACCAGCAGAGTTGGCGGGACATCGAACACTGAAGCTTTCTTT. As protein: CATSRVGGTSNTEAFF.

A remark on this clonotype: A much bigger clone sits one base away, suggesting this may be a read error. This chain connects TRBV29-1 to TRBJ2-7; TRBD2 agrees at 7 bases. V dropped 4 bases and J dropped 5; count of bases not matched to a gene: 8. The CDR3 length is 13 residues. Germline CDR1 reads SQVTM; CDR2 reads ANQGSEA. In nucleotides, the CDR3 is TGCAGCGTTGCCACTAGCGCTACCAACGAGCAGTACTTC. Amino acids: CSVATSATNEQYF.

Details on this clonotype: A single base separates this from a much larger clone, so it may be a read error. This chain links TRBV12-3 or TRBV12-4 with TRBJ1-2; D gene uncertain. The CDR3 loop spans 15 amino acids. In DNA, the CDR3 is TGTGCCAGCGGTTTAGATTCTTCGGGTCTTGTGGGCTACACCTTC. It encodes CASGLDSSGLVGYTF.

This clonotype was seen many times. The chain couples TRBV11-3 to TRBJ2-1; D is undetermined. In germline, CDR1 is SGHNT, CDR2 YENEEA. Between the trimmed V and J ends, which lost 0 bases and 6 bases, there was a span of 6 bases. This CDR3 comprises 13 residues. The CDR3 DNA follows: TGTGCCAGCAGCTTAGATCTTGGCAATGAGCAGTTCTTC. Protein product: CASSLDLGNEQFF. The full variable domain, with the rest looked up from reference TRBV11-3 and TRBJ2-1, is EAGVVQSPRYKIIEKKQPVAFWCNPISGHNTLYWYLQNLGQGPELLIRYENEEAVDDSQLPKDRFSAERLKGVDSTLKIQPAELGDSAVYLCASSLDLGNEQFFGPGTRLTVL.

In this sample, this clonotype turned up many times. This chain uses TRBV20-1 with TRBJ1-3; possibly TRBD1 for D (5 bases). The CDR3 loop spans 14 amino acids. Germline CDR1 DFQATT, CDR2 SNEGSKA (reference sequence). Trimming took 5 bases from V and 0 from J, leaving 11 bases between them. CDR3 bases: TGCAGTGCTCGGGGACGGTACTCTGGAAACACCATATATTTT. Translating it yields CSARGRYSGNTIYF.

Note on this clonotype: One junction end disagrees with the germline gene, perhaps due to a read error. J is TRBJ2-1 and V is TRBV10-1, with a weak D call TRBD1 (5 bases). Germline lookup yields CDR1 WNHNN and CDR2 SYGVQD (reference sequence). The CDR3 is 16 amino acids. The CDR3 DNA is TGCGCCAGCAGTGAGGGGGCAGCAGGTGGATACAGTGAGCAGTTCTTC. Protein: CASSEGAAGGYSEQFF.